The T cell receptor (beta chain) under discussion was sequenced for a study of vaccination and CD4 T cells after COVID-19. At the level of the study: Median time from second vaccine dose to sampling was around 72 days (14 to 241). Cells were stimulated with overlapping spike peptide pools from SARS-CoV-2, HCoV-NL63, HCoV-OC43 and HCoV-229E. Overall study results and limits: Nearly all convalescent vaccine-specific clones, 304 of 307, recognized only SARS-CoV-2 spike.

A word on this clonotype: Its specificity is unknown.

Specified treatment: approximately nine-day PBMC culture with coronavirus spike peptide pools or control peptides (ViraFEST assay). At the Johns Hopkins FTIC core, DNA taken from cultured CD4+ T cells was sequenced by way of the Oncomine TCR Beta short-read assay. From the PCR reads, TCRdb called clonotypes with MiXCR, one entry per CDR3 protein. Here the sample spans about 20,000 distinct CDR3 sequences, roughly 49% being singletons. The TCR sequence derives from a human donor who had recovered from COVID-19. The material sequenced was CD4+ T cells from blood, cultured in vitro, taken before SARS-CoV-2 vaccination.

The CDR3 coding sequence is TGCAGTGCTACCGTTAGCGGGTCTGAATTCTACGAGCAGTACTTC. Protein: CSATVSGSEFYEQYF. J is TRBJ2-7 and V is TRBV20-1; the match to TRBD2 covers 7 bases. V trimming: 4 bases; J trimming: 3 bases; junction bases outside the gene matches: 12. Germline values: CDR1 DFQATT, CDR2 SNEGSKA (reference sequence). This CDR3 contains 15 residues.